Sequencing of this T cell receptor (beta chain) was carried out in a study of T-cell reconstitution after alpha-beta-depleted transplantation in children. In this sample, this clonotype turned up many times. Antigen unknown. The germline V gene has CDR1 SQVTM and CDR2 ANQGSEA. V lost 4 bases, J lost 3 bases, and 0 bases stayed unmatched. CDR3 length equals 13 residues. Unique molecular identifiers were used to barcode this TCRbeta library. TCRdb reprocessed the PCR reads with MiXCR, giving one entry per CDR3 protein. The table has about 240,000 distinct CDR3 sequences, about 26% seen once. Findings of the study overall: Approximately two months post-transplant, alpha-beta T cells reportedly originated from several hundred expanded graft clones.

The J gene is TRBJ2-7, the V gene TRBV29-1; 13 positions match TRBD2. This sample comprised PBMCs, obtained before TCRalphabeta/CD19-depleted stem cell transplant. The receptor's source is a girl aged 2-10 years with Fanconi anemia, due to receive a stem cell transplant. The CDR3 sequence is CSVGTSGGYEQYF. DNA for the CDR3: TGCAGCGTTGGGACTAGCGGGGGCTACGAGCAGTACTTC.